The 14 T cell receptor beta chains below come from one sample, sequenced in a study of Graves' ophthalmopathy and Graves' hyperthyroidism. Amplified material comprised TCR beta CDR3 regions derived from RNA transcripts. First-round RT-PCR used HTBI primers; second-round multiplex PCR followed. TCRdb itself ran the multiplex PCR reads through MiXCR, one entry per CDR3 protein. The table lists about 550,000 distinct CDR3 sequences, approximately 37% of them singletons. Sequencing was performed on peripheral blood or thyroid tissue (not recorded which). These receptors came from an adult man with Graves' hyperthyroidism.

The genes are TRBV29-1 and TRBJ1-4, with TRBD1 matching 12 bases. CDR1 is SQVTM, CDR2 ANQGSEA, per germline. There are 17 residues in the CDR3. Trimming removed 2 bases from V and 7 bases from J; junction bases left unmatched: 11. CDR3 loop: CSVERGGQGAYGEKLFF. Here the CDR3 DNA reads TGCAGCGTTGAAAGGGGGGGACAGGGGGCGTACGGTGAAAAACTGTTTTTT.

The chain is built from TRBV7-9 and TRBJ1-1, with D perhaps matching TRBD1 (6 bases). The V end was cut by 1 base, the J end by 7 bases, with 16 bases between. Germline V gene lookup returns CDR1 SEHNR and CDR2 FQNEAQ (reference sequence). The CDR3 totals 15 residues. The CDR3 spells CASSLVAVGGGEAFF. The CDR3 DNA sequence: TGTGCCAGCAGCTTAGTTGCAGTTGGGGGCGGTGAAGCTTTCTTT.

This clonotype occurred many times. The chain joins TRBV7-2 to TRBJ2-3, with D unresolved. This CDR3 is built from 13 residues. V lost 1 base to trimming and J lost 1 base, with 3 bases between them. The germline V gene encodes CDR1 SGHTA and CDR2 FQGNSA. Here the CDR3 reads CASSLVRTDTQYF. In nucleotides, the CDR3 is TGTGCCAGCAGCTTAGTCCGCACAGATACGCAGTATTTT.

This clonotype was picked up many times. The chain combines TRBV12-3 or TRBV12-4 with TRBJ1-1; D gene uncertain. Trimming removed 0 bases at V and 3 bases at J, with 5 bases between. The CDR3 has 13 residues. The CDR3 DNA is TGTGCCAGCAGTTTAGCAGTCTACACTGAAGCTTTCTTT. This encodes CASSLAVYTEAFF.

The chain has TRBV24-1 and TRBJ2-5; D not certain. The last part of the DNA fits TRBJ2-1 better; the J call may be wrong. The CDR3 contains 16 residues. Germline V gene sequence: CDR1 KGHDR, CDR2 SFDVKD. Here the CDR3 reads CATSDLHGPGYNEQFF. The CDR3, as DNA: TGTGCCACCAGTGATTTGCATGGTCCCGGCTACAATGAGCAGTTCTTC.

This clonotype showed up many times. The gene calls are TRBV5-1 and TRBJ1-3, with D tentatively TRBD1 (6 bases). CDR3 length: 15 amino acids. Per the germline V gene, CDR1 is SGHRS and CDR2 is YFSETQ. Trimming removed 3 bases from V and 0 bases from J, with 10 bases in between. The CDR3 is CASSSGTSSGNTIYF. CDR3 sequence (DNA): TGCGCCAGCAGCTCCGGGACATCCTCTGGAAACACCATATATTTT.

Points on this clonotype: It may be a read error: a sequence one base away is much more abundant. The chain links TRBV7-3 to TRBJ2-7; 7 positions agree with TRBD1. Germline assignment: CDR1 SGHTA and CDR2 FQGTGA. The CDR3 totals 16 residues. The CDR3 here is CANSLEQGINRDEQYF. In DNA form, the CDR3 reads TGTGCCAACAGCTTAGAACAGGGGATAAATCGGGACGAGCAGTACTTC.

This clonotype was seen ten or more times. The CDR3 nucleotides read TGTGCCAGCAGCGTGGGCCGGGGCCTCAGCTATGGCTACACCTTC. It yields the protein CASSVGRGLSYGYTF. The chain combines TRBV9 with TRBJ1-2, with D maybe TRBD1 (5 bases). The CDR3 consists of 15 residues. V lost 2 bases, J lost 4 bases, and 15 bases lay in between. The germline gives CDR1 SGDLS, CDR2 YYNGEE.

This clonotype turned up a few times. The CDR3 nucleotides are TGCGCCAGCAGCTTGAATCCGGACGCTGAAGCTTTCTTT. Translation: CASSLNPDAEAFF. The genes are TRBV5-1 and TRBJ1-1, with no clear D. This CDR3 has 13 residues. Germline V lookup: CDR1 SGHRS, CDR2 YFSETQ. V dropped 1 base and J dropped 6 bases, with 10 bases sitting between them.

This clonotype was found once. V and J are TRBV29-1 and TRBJ2-7, with 12 bases aligning to TRBD1. The germline V gene encodes CDR1 SQVTM and CDR2 ANQGSEA. J gave up 4 bases and V 7 bases, and 2 bases lay outside the gene matches. The CDR3 is 12 residues long. CDR3 coding DNA: TGCAGCGGGGGACAGGGGGCGTACGAGCAGTACTTC. It codes for CSGGQGAYEQYF.

Ten or more counts support this clonotype. V is TRBV29-1 and J is TRBJ1-4; no clear D. The germline CDR1 and CDR2 sequences are SQVTM and ANQGSEA. This CDR3 has 14 residues. The V end was cut by 3 bases, the J end by 4 bases, with 12 bases between. In DNA, the CDR3 is TGCAGCGTTGATACGCGTCTGGGTAATGAAAAACTGTTTTTT. Encoded protein: CSVDTRLGNEKLFF.

This clonotype was detected a few times. J is TRBJ1-5 and V is TRBV2; 7 nucleotides line up with TRBD1. V lost 5 bases to trimming and J lost 7 bases; unmatched junction nucleotides: 17. CDR1 SNHLY and CDR2 FYNNEI come from the germline V gene. The CDR3 extends over 17 amino acids. In nucleotides, the CDR3 is TGTGCCAGCAGTCTCTACGGACAGGCGCAAGTCGGACAGCCCCAGCATTTT. Translated, it gives CASSLYGQAQVGQPQHF.

This clonotype showed up many times. The rearrangement links TRBV15 to TRBJ1-2, with D possibly TRBD1 on 6 matching bases. Germline CDR1 is LNHNV and CDR2 is YYDKDF (reference sequence). The CDR3 covers 12 residues. Between the trimmed V and J ends, which lost 0 bases and 7 bases, there was a span of 6 bases. The CDR3 nucleotides are TGTGCCACCAGCAGAGACAGGGGTGGCTACACCTTC. Amino acid sequence: CATSRDRGGYTF. Combining the CDR3 with reference TRBV15 and TRBJ1-2 gives the whole variable domain DAMVIQNPRYQVTQFGKPVTLSCSQTLNHNVMYWYQQKSSQAPKLLFHYYDKDFNNEADTPDNFQSRRPNTSFCFLDIRSPGLGDTAMYLCATSRDRGGYTFGSGTRLTVV.

This clonotype has a single count. The chain is built from TRBV24-1 and TRBJ2-7; TRBD2 is a possible D gene (6 bases). V was trimmed by 5 bases and J by 3 bases, leaving 22 bases between them. This CDR3 has 17 amino acids. The germline V gene encodes CDR1 KGHDR and CDR2 SFDVKD. The CDR3 DNA reads as TGTGCCACCAGTGCTAGCGTACACCGGCAGAGAAGCTACGAGCAGTACTTC. Protein product: CATSASVHRQRSYEQYF.